This T cell receptor (beta chain) came from a study of control samples from healthy donors and cancer patients. Method: immunoSEQ multiplex PCR; TCRdb's copy keeps in-frame clones and lacks some. The data hold some 39,000 clones, with more than 70% observed a single time. The CDR3 is 15 residues long. Germline CDR1 reads LGHDT; CDR2 reads YNNKEL (reference sequence). With V trimmed by 4 bases and J by 7 bases, 5 bases remained unmatched. Sequences were obtained from PBMCs. This TCR was sampled from a woman aged 60-75 years with lung cancer. This rearrangement joins TRBV3-1 (or the pseudogene TRBV3-2) to TRBJ1-6; 9 bases line up with TRBD1. CDR3 in DNA: TGTGCCAGCAGCCCCCGGACAGGGGACAATTCACCCCTCCACTTT. It codes for CASSPRTGDNSPLHF.